The rows below give T cell receptor beta chains drawn from one sample of a study of OX40 agonist ivuxolimab in advanced cancers. Using immunoSEQ multiplex PCR, the repertoire was profiled, and TCRdb retains in-frame clones only, with some absent. This table holds about 58,000 clones, roughly 85% found once. Material: CD4+ or CD8+ T cells sorted from blood, obtained in a trial of the OX40 agonist ivuxolimab. All receptors derive from an adult with an advanced solid tumor such as melanoma, head and neck, liver or kidney cancer. Both conserved end residues are part of each CDR3. The D gene is left open where the match is weak. Only part of the rows carry a size: once, few, many, or a class if the clone is expanded.

J | length | D | size | V | CDR3 | DNA
TRBJ2-2 | 17 | . | once | TRBV14 | CASSQDVGARRGGELFF | TGTGCCAGCAGCCAAGATGTCGGGGCACGTAGGGGCGGGGAGCTGTTTTTT
TRBJ1-3 | 13 | . | few | TRBV15 | CATSYGPGNTIYF | TGTGCCACCAGCTATGGACCCGGCAACACCATATATTTT
TRBJ1-2 | 16 | . | few | TRBV5-6 | CASSLLSRRTNYGYTF | TGTGCCAGCAGCTTGCTGTCCCGGCGGACTAACTATGGCTACACCTTC
TRBJ1-1 | 15 | . | once | TRBV6-1 | CASRGDRTRRTEAFF | TGTGCCAGCAGGGGTGACAGGACTAGGCGGACTGAAGCTTTCTTT
TRBJ1-2 | 13 | . | . | TRBV5-6 | CASSLAESYGYTF | TGTGCCAGCAGCTTGGCAGAGTCCTATGGCTACACCTTC
TRBJ1-2 | 16 | . | few | TRBV11-2 | CASSLEWQGSLYGYTF | TGTGCCAGCAGCTTAGAGTGGCAGGGCTCCCTCTATGGCTACACCTTC
TRBJ2-1 | 14 | . | . | TRBV11-3 | CASSSSQDSGEQFF | TGTGCCAGCAGCTCCTCCCAAGACAGTGGTGAGCAGTTCTTC
TRBJ2-2 | 16 | TRBD2 | . | TRBV5-4 | CASSFRGGANTGELFF | TGTGCCAGCAGCTTCCGCGGGGGGGCGAACACCGGGGAGCTGTTTTTT
TRBJ1-1 | 14 | . | . | TRBV18 | CASSPDTVGTEAFF | TGTGCCAGCTCACCCGACACGGTGGGGACTGAAGCTTTCTTT
TRBJ1-1 | 15 | . | . | TRBV28 | CASSLVGGANTEAFF | TGTGCCAGCAGTTTAGTCGGGGGAGCGAACACTGAAGCTTTCTTT
TRBJ2-5 | 15 | . | . | TRBV5-4 | CASSLVGQVRETQYF | TGTGCCAGCAGCTTGGTGGGGCAGGTACGGGAGACCCAGTACTTC
TRBJ1-1 | 13 | TRBD1 | . | TRBV5-6 | CASSLGTGLEAFF | TGTGCCAGCAGCTTGGGGACAGGGCTTGAAGCTTTCTTT
TRBJ2-7 | 14 | . | . | TRBV19 | CASSITTETYEQYF | TGTGCCAGTAGTATAACGACGGAGACCTACGAGCAGTACTTC
TRBJ2-7 | 15 | . | . | TRBV28 | CASSFGGARSYEQYF | TGTGCCAGCAGTTTTGGCGGGGCCAGATCCTACGAGCAGTACTTC
TRBJ2-5 | 14 | TRBD1 | . | TRBV18 | CASSPQGETRTQYF | TGTGCCAGCTCACCTCAGGGGGAGACACGGACCCAGTACTTC
TRBJ2-5 | 11 | . | . | TRBV11-3 | CASSPGETQYF | TGTGCCAGCAGCCCGGGGGAGACCCAGTACTTC
TRBJ1-6 | 14 | TRBD1 | . | TRBV2 | CASRGDSYNSPLHF | TGTGCCAGCAGGGGGGACAGTTATAATTCACCCCTCCACTTT
TRBJ2-1 | 14 | TRBD1 | . | TRBV9 | CASGRQGASNEQFF | TGTGCCAGCGGTCGGCAGGGGGCCTCCAATGAGCAGTTCTTC
TRBJ2-5 | 13 | . | . | TRBV9 | CASSVDEGETQYF | TGTGCCAGCAGCGTAGACGAGGGTGAGACCCAGTACTTC
TRBJ1-6 | 22 | . | . | TRBV19 | CASSIDPLRWVPEGLYNSPLHF | TGTGCCAGTAGTATAGATCCCCTTAGGTGGGTCCCCGAGGGCCTCTATAATTCACCCCTCCACTTT
TRBJ2-3 | 12 | . | . | TRBV18 | CASSLGPDTQYF | TGTGCCAGCTCACTGGGTCCAGATACGCAGTATTTT
TRBJ2-5 | 16 | TRBD2 | . | TRBV7-3 | CASSSGLAGSEETQYF | TGTGCCAGCAGCTCCGGGCTAGCGGGTTCCGAGGAGACCCAGTACTTC
TRBJ1-2 | 15 | . | few | TRBV5-4 | CASSLEAGGRHGYTF | TGTGCCAGCAGCTTGGAAGCTGGGGGCCGTCATGGCTACACCTTC
TRBJ2-2 | 14 | . | . | TRBV18 | CASSPPTNTGELFF | TGTGCCAGCTCACCCCCGACAAATACCGGGGAGCTGTTTTTT
TRBJ2-3 | 14 | . | . | TRBV2 | CASSGTSRSDTQYF | TGTGCCAGCAGTGGCACTAGTCGGTCAGATACGCAGTATTTT
TRBJ2-5 | 11 | . | once | TRBV20-1 | CSAPTWETQYF | TGCAGTGCCCCGACATGGGAGACCCAGTACTTC
TRBJ1-1 | 14 | . | . | TRBV7-2 | CASRLLTEGGEAFF | TGTGCCAGCAGATTATTAACGGAGGGGGGTGAAGCTTTCTTT
TRBJ2-2 | 17 | . | . | TRBV7-3 | CASSLTGMGTNTGELFF | TGTGCCAGCAGCTTAACTGGCATGGGAACGAACACCGGGGAGCTGTTTTTT
TRBJ2-7 | 16 | . | once | TRBV19 | CASSPLRGRGSYEQYF | TGTGCCAGTAGTCCTCTCCGTGGACGGGGATCCTACGAGCAGTACTTC
TRBJ2-5 | 12 | . | . | TRBV7-2 | CASSPESETQYF | TGTGCCAGTTCCCCGGAGTCAGAGACCCAGTACTTC
TRBJ2-5 | 15 | TRBD1 | . | TRBV10-1 | CASRETGEGWETQYF | TGCGCCAGCAGGGAGACAGGGGAAGGTTGGGAGACCCAGTACTTC
TRBJ2-3 | 16 | TRBD1 | once | TRBV28 | CASSYLIGTGGDTQYF | TGTGCCAGCAGTTACTTAATAGGGACAGGGGGAGATACGCAGTATTTT